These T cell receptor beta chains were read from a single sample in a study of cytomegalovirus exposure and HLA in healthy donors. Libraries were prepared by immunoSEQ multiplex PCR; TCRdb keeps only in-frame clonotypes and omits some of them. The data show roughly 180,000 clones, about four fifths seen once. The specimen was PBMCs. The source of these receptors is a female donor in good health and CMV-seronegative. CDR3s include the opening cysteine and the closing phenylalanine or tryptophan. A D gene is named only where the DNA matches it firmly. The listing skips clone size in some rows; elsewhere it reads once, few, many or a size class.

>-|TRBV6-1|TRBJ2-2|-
CALGASRGPGELFF
TGTGCCCTCGGGGCTAGCAGGGGACCCGGGGAGCTGTTTTTT
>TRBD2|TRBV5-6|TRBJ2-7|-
CASSTTGLVVYEQYF
TGTGCCAGCAGCACTACTGGACTAGTAGTCTACGAGCAGTACTTC
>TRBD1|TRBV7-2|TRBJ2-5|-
CASSPSGQGVETQYF
TGTGCCAGCAGCCCTAGTGGACAGGGGGTAGAGACCCAGTACTTC
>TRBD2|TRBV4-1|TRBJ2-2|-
CASSQDSGGHTGELFF
TGCGCCAGCAGCCAAGATAGCGGGGGCCACACCGGGGAGCTGTTTTTT
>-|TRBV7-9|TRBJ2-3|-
CASSLEGLTSTDTQYF
TGTGCCAGCAGCTTAGAGGGACTTACTAGCACAGATACGCAGTATTTT
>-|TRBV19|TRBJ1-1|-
CASSPEGRGSGDAFF
TGTGCCAGTAGTCCCGAGGGTCGGGGGTCCGGAGATGCTTTCTTT
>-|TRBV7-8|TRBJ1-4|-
CASSYRTANEKLFF
TGTGCCAGCAGCTACCGGACAGCTAATGAAAAACTGTTTTTT
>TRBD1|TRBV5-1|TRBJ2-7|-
CASSSGRTGLNF
TGCGCCAGCAGCTCTGGGCGGACAGGGTTAAACTTC
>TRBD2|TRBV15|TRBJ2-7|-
CATVQAGGYEQYF
TGTGCCACCGTCCAAGCGGGAGGATACGAGCAGTACTTC
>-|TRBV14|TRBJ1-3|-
CASSQQGFSGNTIYF
TGTGCCAGCAGCCAGCAGGGGTTCTCTGGAAACACCATATATTTT
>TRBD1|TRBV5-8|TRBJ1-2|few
CASSYYRDREVGYTF
TGTGCCAGCAGTTATTACCGGGACAGGGAGGTTGGCTACACCTTC
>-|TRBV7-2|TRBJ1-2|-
CASRGANYGYTF
TGTGCCAGCCGGGGGGCGAACTATGGCTACACCTTC
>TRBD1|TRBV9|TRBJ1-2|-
CASSVGGQGNYGYTF
TGTGCCAGCAGCGTAGGGGGACAGGGAAACTATGGCTACACCTTC
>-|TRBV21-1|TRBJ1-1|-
CASSKERGMNTEAFF
TGTGCCAGCAGCAAAGAGCGGGGAATGAACACTGAAGCTTTCTTT
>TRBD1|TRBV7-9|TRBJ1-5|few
CASSLWDRGSNQPQHF
TGTGCCAGCAGCTTATGGGACAGGGGAAGCAATCAGCCCCAGCATTTT
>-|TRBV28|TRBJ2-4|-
CASHHRAGKNIQYF
TGTGCCAGCCACCACCGCGCGGGGAAAAACATTCAGTACTTC
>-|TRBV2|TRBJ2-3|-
CASSEARQTDTQYF
TGTGCCAGCAGTGAAGCGAGGCAGACAGATACGCAGTATTTT
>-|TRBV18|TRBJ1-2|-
CASSPDTNYGYTF
TGTGCCAGCTCACCAGACACCAACTATGGCTACACCTTC
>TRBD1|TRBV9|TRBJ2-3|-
CASSLDRWTDTQYF
TGTGCCAGCAGCTTGGACAGGTGGACAGATACGCAGTATTTT
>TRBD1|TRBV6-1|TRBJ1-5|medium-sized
CASSEGDSHQPQHF
TGTGCCAGCAGTGAGGGGGACAGTCATCAGCCCCAGCATTTT
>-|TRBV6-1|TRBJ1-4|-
CASSTADQEKLFF
TGTGCCAGTTCGACAGCCGACCAAGAAAAACTGTTTTTT
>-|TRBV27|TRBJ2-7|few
CASSLGGQSLSYEQYF
TGTGCCAGCAGTTTAGGCGGGCAGAGCCTCTCCTACGAGCAGTACTTC
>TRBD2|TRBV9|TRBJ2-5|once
CASSVELAGSETQYF
TGTGCCAGCAGCGTAGAACTAGCGGGATCCGAGACCCAGTACTTC
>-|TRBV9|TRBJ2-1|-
CASSVEIIAGLNEQFF
TGTGCCAGCAGCGTAGAGATAATCGCAGGGCTGAATGAGCAGTTCTTC
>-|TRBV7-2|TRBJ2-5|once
CASSLKVGETPHF
TGTGCCAGCAGCTTAAAGGTTGGAGAGACCCCCCACTTC
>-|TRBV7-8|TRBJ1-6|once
CASSLVVQDSYNSPLHF
TGTGCCAGCAGCTTAGTCGTTCAGGACAGCTATAATTCACCCCTCCACTTT
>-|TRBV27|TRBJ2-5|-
CASSLSMASGGGTQYF
TGTGCCAGCAGTTTATCGATGGCTAGCGGAGGGGGGACCCAGTACTTC
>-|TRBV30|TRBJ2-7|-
CAWSVAGAGYEQYF
TGTGCCTGGAGTGTGGCGGGGGCAGGCTACGAGCAGTACTTC
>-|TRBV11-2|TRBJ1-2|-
CASSLGGGYTF
TGTGCCAGCAGCTTAGGAGGGGGCTACACCTTC
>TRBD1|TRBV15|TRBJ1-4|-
CATSAGGRVSEKLFF
TGTGCCACCAGCGCAGGGGGCAGGGTATCAGAAAAACTGTTTTTT
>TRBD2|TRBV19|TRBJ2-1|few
CASLISGGSSYNEQFF
TGTGCCAGCCTCATCAGCGGGGGGAGCTCCTACAATGAGCAGTTCTTC
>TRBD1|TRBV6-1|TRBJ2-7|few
CASSVDRVSYEQYF
TGTGCCAGCAGTGTGGACAGGGTTTCCTACGAGCAGTACTTC
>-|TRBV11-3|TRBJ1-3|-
CASRFTAGNTIYF
TGTGCCAGCAGATTTACAGCTGGAAACACCATATATTTT
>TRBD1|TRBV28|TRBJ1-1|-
CASRPVDRVTEAFF
TGTGCCAGCAGACCCGTGGACAGGGTCACTGAAGCTTTCTTT
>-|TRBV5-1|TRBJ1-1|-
CASSLVPVAEAFF
TGCGCCAGCAGCTTGGTTCCGGTCGCTGAAGCTTTCTTT
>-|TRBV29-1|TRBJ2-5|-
CSVAHFYGQYF
TGCAGCGTTGCCCACTTCTACGGGCAGTACTTC
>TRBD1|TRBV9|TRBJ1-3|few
CASSAWDSGNTIYF
TGTGCCAGCAGCGCGTGGGACAGTGGAAACACCATATATTTT
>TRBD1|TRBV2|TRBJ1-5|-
CASSEVRDRGRIGNQPQHF
TGTGCCAGCAGTGAGGTACGGGACAGGGGGCGCATAGGCAATCAGCCCCAGCATTTT
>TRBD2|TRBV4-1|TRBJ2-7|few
CASSQVLAVYHEQYF
TGCGCCAGCAGCCAAGTTCTAGCGGTTTATCACGAGCAGTACTTC
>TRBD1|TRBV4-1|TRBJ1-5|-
CASSQEGTGANQPQHF
TGCGCCAGCAGCCAAGAGGGGACAGGGGCCAATCAGCCCCAGCATTTT
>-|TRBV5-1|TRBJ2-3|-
CASSLADWVLDTQYF
TGCGCCAGCAGCTTGGCCGACTGGGTACTAGATACGCAGTATTTT
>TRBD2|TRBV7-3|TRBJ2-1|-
CASSSISGRVTNEQFF
TGTGCCAGCAGCTCCATTAGCGGGAGGGTTACGAATGAGCAGTTCTTC
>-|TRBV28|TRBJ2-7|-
CASSPGLGTHQYF
TGTGCCAGCAGTCCCGGACTGGGAACCCATCAGTACTTC
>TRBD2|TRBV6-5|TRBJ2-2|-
CASYFGLGRAGELFF
TGTGCCAGCTATTTCGGACTAGGAAGGGCCGGGGAGCTGTTTTTT
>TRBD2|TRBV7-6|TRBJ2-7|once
CASSLGVGRAGEQYF
TGTGCCAGCAGCTTAGGAGTCGGGAGGGCCGGGGAGCAGTACTTC
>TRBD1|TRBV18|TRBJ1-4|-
CASSHGQDPEKLFF
TGTGCCAGCTCCCACGGACAGGACCCCGAAAAACTGTTTTTT
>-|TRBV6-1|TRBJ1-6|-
CASSELGAASPLHF
TGTGCCAGCAGTGAACTGGGGGCGGCTTCACCCCTCCACTTT
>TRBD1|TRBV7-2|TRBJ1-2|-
CASSGGQGLGYTF
TGTGCCAGCAGCGGGGGACAGGGGCTTGGCTACACCTTC
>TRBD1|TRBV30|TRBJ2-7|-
CAWSVGQGYEQYF
TGTGCCTGGAGTGTAGGACAGGGTTACGAGCAGTACTTC
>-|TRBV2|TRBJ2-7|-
CASSPFYEQYF
TGTGCCAGCAGCCCCTTCTACGAGCAGTACTTC
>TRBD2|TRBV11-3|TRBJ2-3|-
CASSFFSGGRGDTQYF
TGTGCCAGCAGCTTCTTCAGCGGGGGGAGGGGGGATACGCAGTATTTT